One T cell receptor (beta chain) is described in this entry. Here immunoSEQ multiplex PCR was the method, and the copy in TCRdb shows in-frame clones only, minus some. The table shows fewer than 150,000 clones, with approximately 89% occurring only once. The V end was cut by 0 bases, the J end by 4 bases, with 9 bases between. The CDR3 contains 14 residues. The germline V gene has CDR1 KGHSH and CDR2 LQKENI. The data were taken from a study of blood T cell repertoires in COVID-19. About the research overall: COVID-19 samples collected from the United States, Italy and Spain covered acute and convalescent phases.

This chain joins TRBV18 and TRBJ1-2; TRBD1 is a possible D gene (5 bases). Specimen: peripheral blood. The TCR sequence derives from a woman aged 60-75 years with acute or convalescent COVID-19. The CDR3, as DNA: TGTGCCAGCTCACCACCGGCAGGGCCCTATGGCTACACCTTC. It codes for CASSPPAGPYGYTF.